One sample yielded the 24 T cell receptor beta chains listed below, sequenced in a study of Graves' ophthalmopathy and Graves' hyperthyroidism. Transcripts of RNA were the source for amplifying TCR beta CDR3 regions. First-round RT-PCR employed HTBI primers, with a second-round multiplex PCR after it. TCRdb re-called the multiplex PCR reads through MiXCR, storing one row per CDR3 protein. Of more than 300,000 distinct CDR3 sequences in the sample, approximately 15% were seen once. Input material: peripheral blood. The receptors derive from a woman younger than 35 with stable Graves' hyperthyroidism.

The chain recombines TRBV6-5 with TRBJ1-1, with TRBD1 as a possible D gene (6 bases). Germline CDR1 and CDR2: MNHEY and SVGAGI. CDR3 size: 15 residues. Trimming stripped 0 bases from V and 11 bases from J, with 19 bases between. The CDR3 bases are TGTGCCAGCAGTTACTCGAGGATAACAGGGTTTGTGGCTTTCTTT. This codes for CASSYSRITGFVAFF.

The chain has TRBV6-1 and TRBJ1-6, with 7 bases identical to TRBD1. Unmatched junction bases numbered 11, after V lost 5 bases and J lost 4 bases. The length of the CDR3 is 17 residues. CDR1 and CDR2 (germline): MNHNS, SASEGT. In DNA form, the CDR3 reads TGTGCCAGCAGTCGAAGACCGGTCAGGGGGTATAATTCACCCCTCCACTTT. Its protein product is CASSRRPVRGYNSPLHF.

This clonotype was picked up many times. The chain joins TRBV6-2 or TRBV6-3 to TRBJ1-1; D remains ambiguous. Trimming took 7 bases from V and 0 from J, leaving 9 bases between them. Germline CDR1 is MNHEY and CDR2 is SVGEGT. The CDR3 loop spans 13 amino acids. The CDR3 coding sequence is TGTGCCAGCACCTACTATATGAACACTGAAGCTTTCTTT. This sequence encodes CASTYYMNTEAFF.

The table lists this clonotype with many counts. The gene calls are TRBV28 and TRBJ2-2, with D possibly TRBD1 on 6 matching bases. Germline CDR1 reads MDHEN; CDR2 reads SYDVKM. This CDR3 is 14 amino acids long. The ends were cut back, 6 bases at V and 5 bases at J, with 13 bases in the middle. DNA for the CDR3: TGTGCCAGCAGGACGTACAGGGAAACCGGGGAGCTGTTTTTT. Translating it yields CASRTYRETGELFF. The entire variable domain, with the rest obtained from reference TRBV28 and TRBJ2-2, is as follows: DVKVTQSSRYLVKRTGEKVFLECVQDMDHENMFWYRQDPGLGLRLIYFSYDVKMKEKGDIPEGYSVSREKKERFSLILESASTNQTSMYLCASRTYRETGELFFGEGSRLTVL.

This clonotype has at least ten counts. Compared with germline, one end of the junction differs, possibly owing to a read error. This sequence joins TRBV29-1 and TRBJ2-7; D perhaps matches TRBD2 (6 bases). Germline V CDR1 and CDR2: SQVTM, ANQGSEA. CDR3 length: 11 residues. The CDR3 region has the DNA TGCAGCGTCGAAGCAGGGAGGGAGCAGTACTTC. This translates into CSVEAGREQYF.

This clonotype was observed many times. The chain couples TRBV6-1 to TRBJ2-2; D perhaps matches TRBD2 (7 bases). V gave up 6 bases and J gave up 1 base, with 9 bases separating them. The CDR3 length is 14 residues. Germline V gene data show CDR1 as MNHNS and CDR2 as SASEGT. The DNA for the CDR3 is TGTGCCAGCAGAGCGGGACAGAACACCGGGGAGCTGTTTTTT. It encodes CASRAGQNTGELFF.

V is TRBV24-1 and J is TRBJ2-5; D is perhaps TRBD2 (6 bases). Per germline, CDR1 KGHDR and CDR2 SFDVKD. V lost 4 bases and J lost 5, with 13 bases in between. The CDR3 sequence is 14 residues long. This chain's CDR3 is CATSDRGSIETQYF. The CDR3 DNA reads as TGTGCCACCAGTGACCGGGGGAGCATTGAGACCCAGTACTTC.

This clonotype has at least ten counts. In DNA form, the CDR3 reads TGTGCCAGCAGCGTCCGGGACAGGGGAAAGTATGGCTACACCTTC. As protein: CASSVRDRGKYGYTF. The V call is TRBV7-2, the J call TRBJ1-2, with 10 bases that match TRBD1. The CDR3 consists of 15 residues. Looked up from germline, CDR1 is SGHTA and CDR2 is FQGNSA. The ends lost 5 bases at V and 5 bases at J; junction bases unmatched: 8.

At least ten counts were recorded for this clonotype. The chain employs TRBV27 and TRBJ2-7; the match to TRBD2 covers 7 bases. The germline gives CDR1 MNHEY, CDR2 SMNVEV (reference sequence). CDR3 length: 15 amino acids. J gave up 1 base and V 3 bases, and 6 bases lay outside the gene matches. Here the CDR3 reads CASSFSAGQSYEQYF. CDR3 DNA sequence: TGTGCCAGCAGTTTCTCAGCGGGGCAATCCTACGAGCAGTACTTC.

This clonotype was counted ten times or more. The genes are TRBV20-1 and TRBJ1-2; no clear D. Deletions cut 2 bases from V and 7 bases from J, with 8 bases between. The CDR3 runs to 11 residues. Germline CDR1 reads DFQATT; CDR2 reads SNEGSKA (reference sequence). In DNA form, the CDR3 reads TGCAGTGCTAGAATTGTCCGTGGCTACACCTTC. Its translation is CSARIVRGYTF.

There are many counts of this clonotype. The chain employs TRBV2 and TRBJ1-3; D uncertain. Germline values: CDR1 SNHLY, CDR2 FYNNEI. Trimming removed 5 bases from V and 4 bases from J, with 9 bases in between. The CDR3 contains 13 residues. DNA for the CDR3: TGTGCCAGCAGTCTGGACGTCGGAAACACCATATATTTT. This gives the protein CASSLDVGNTIYF.

In this sample, this clonotype turned up many times. V and J are TRBV24-1 and TRBJ1-2, with a tentative D call TRBD1 (6 bases). Germline V lookup: CDR1 KGHDR, CDR2 SFDVKD. V lost 4 bases and J 1 base, leaving 9 bases between the germline ends. The CDR3 is made up of 14 amino acids. CDR3 sequence reads: CATSDLDSNYGYTF. CDR3 coding DNA: TGTGCCACCAGTGACCTGGACAGTAACTATGGCTACACCTTC.

This clonotype appeared many times. CDR3 protein: CASGWTGNDHEQYF. CDR3 coding DNA: TGTGCTAGTGGGTGGACAGGGAACGACCACGAGCAGTACTTC. The genes are TRBV12-5 and TRBJ2-7; 8 nucleotides match TRBD1. The J segment lost 5 bases and the V segment lost 6 bases, leaving 9 bases of the junction unmatched. This CDR3 is 14 amino acids long. Germline CDR1 is LGHNT and CDR2 is FRNRAP.

This clonotype has at least ten counts. The chain employs TRBV11-2 and TRBJ2-7, with TRBD1 identical over 8 bases. Trimming took 0 bases from V and 3 from J; bases not matched to a gene: 4. Germline V gives CDR1 SGHAT, CDR2 FQNNGV. CDR3 length: 15 amino acids. Here the CDR3 reads CASSLEGQDYYEQYF. The CDR3 nucleotides read TGTGCCAGCAGCTTAGAGGGACAGGATTACTACGAGCAGTACTTC.

This clonotype was seen at least ten times. The V and J genes are TRBV7-2 and TRBJ2-5; D remains ambiguous. V lost 4 bases, J lost 5 bases, and 8 bases lay in between. This CDR3 is built from 12 residues. CDR1 is SGHTA, CDR2 FQGNSA, per germline. This chain's CDR3 is CASSSTLETQYF. In DNA form, the CDR3 reads TGTGCCAGCAGCTCTACTTTGGAGACCCAGTACTTC.

In this sample, this clonotype turned up many times. The chain couples TRBV19 to TRBJ1-6; 7 bases are shared with TRBD1. This CDR3 is 16 amino acids long. Germline V gene lookup returns CDR1 LNHDA and CDR2 SQIVND (reference sequence). V trimming: 4 bases; J trimming: 10 bases; junction bases outside the gene matches: 13. The CDR3 bases are TGTGCCAGTAGTACCCGGGACAGTGGGGGGTGCTCACCCCTCCACTTT. Residues: CASSTRDSGGCSPLHF.

This clonotype was seen many times. The gene calls are TRBV6-5 and TRBJ1-1, with D possibly matching TRBD1 (5 bases). V shed 4 bases and J shed 4 bases, with 13 bases lying between them. The length of the CDR3 is 14 residues. Germline CDR1 reads MNHEY; CDR2 reads SVGAGI. CDR3 bases: TGTGCCAGCAGTTGGGCACTTGGGGGCACTGAAGCTTTCTTT. It is translated as CASSWALGGTEAFF.

This clonotype was found many times. The chain carries TRBV12-3 or TRBV12-4 and TRBJ2-2, with a weak D call TRBD1 (6 bases). This CDR3 is 18 amino acids long. Trimming cost V 3 bases and J 0 bases, with 17 bases left between them. CDR3 in amino acids: CASSFRVRGISNTGELFF. The CDR3 DNA is TGTGCCAGCAGTTTCCGGGTCAGGGGCATATCGAACACCGGGGAGCTGTTTTTT.

This clonotype was recorded many times. J is TRBJ1-5 and V is TRBV20-1; D is uncertain. This CDR3 has 15 amino acids. V gave up 3 bases and J gave up 4 bases, with 16 bases separating them. CDR1 DFQATT and CDR2 SNEGSKA come from the germline V gene (reference sequence). The CDR3, as DNA: TGCAGTGCTAGTGCGTCGGCAGGATTTAATCAGCCCCAGCATTTT. Its protein is CSASASAGFNQPQHF.

This clonotype was seen more than once but under ten times. The rearrangement joins TRBV11-3 to TRBJ2-2; 7 bases are a match to TRBD1. The CDR3 runs to 14 residues. The ends lost 0 bases at V and 6 bases at J; junction bases unmatched: 1. Germline V CDR1 and CDR2: SGHNT, YENEEA. CDR3 nucleotides: TGTGCCAGCAGCTTAGATCAGGGGGCCGGGGAGCTGTTTTTT. Protein product: CASSLDQGAGELFF.

The V gene is TRBV4-2, the J gene TRBJ1-1; the D gene is possibly TRBD1 (5 bases). This CDR3 region has 14 residues. Trimming took off 4 bases at V and 3 bases at J, with 12 bases between the two ends. The germline CDR1 and CDR2 sequences are LGHNA and YNFKEQ. CDR3 loop: CASSPQGSDTEAFF. CDR3 nucleotides: TGTGCCAGCAGCCCCCAGGGCTCGGACACTGAAGCTTTCTTT.

This clonotype has more than one count but fewer than ten. The V gene is TRBV18, the J gene TRBJ2-7; D might be TRBD1 (6 bases). V dropped 3 bases and J dropped 2 bases, with 14 bases sitting between them. Germline CDR1 KGHSH, CDR2 LQKENI. The CDR3 spans 15 residues. In nucleotides, the CDR3 is TGTGCCAGCTCACCTGGACAGTTAAGGACCTACGAGCAGTACTTC. Its protein product is CASSPGQLRTYEQYF.

CDR3 nucleotides: TGTGCCATCAGTGATGACATGCAAGAGACCCAGTACTTC. Protein: CAISDDMQETQYF. This chain joins TRBV10-3 and TRBJ2-5, with no clear D. Germline V lookup: CDR1 ENHRY, CDR2 SYGVKD. The CDR3 sequence is 13 residues long. V was cut by 3 bases and J by 2 bases, with 7 bases left in between.

The chain employs TRBV27 and TRBJ1-5, with 9 nucleotides matching TRBD1. The CDR3 length is 15 residues. The trim removed 5 bases at V and 9 bases at J, leaving 11 bases unmatched. CDR1 is MNHEY, CDR2 SMNVEV, per germline (reference sequence). CDR3 residues: CASSPSRTGVMPQHF. The DNA of the CDR3 is TGTGCCAGCAGTCCTAGCCGGACAGGGGTGATGCCCCAGCATTTT.